These 5 T cell receptor beta chains were sequenced from one sample in a study of T cell responses to AZD1222 COVID-19 vaccine. TCRdb's copy holds only in-frame clones and misses some; the assay was immunoSEQ multiplex PCR. Found here are approximately 130,000 clones, roughly 90% of them singletons; the top ten hold 1.6%. The specimen comprised peripheral blood, sampled on day 0 of AZD1222 vaccination. The source of these receptors is an adult in good health.

The CDR3 spells CASSAGAGNEQFF. The CDR3 region has the DNA TGTGCCAGTTCAGCGGGAGCAGGCAATGAGCAGTTCTTC. The chain links TRBV19 to TRBJ2-1; TRBD2 agrees at 8 bases. Germline CDR1 is LNHDA and CDR2 is SQIVND (reference sequence). This CDR3 region has 13 residues. J gave up 6 bases and V 8 bases, and 6 bases lay outside the gene matches.

A few counts support this clone. V gene TRBV27 combines with J gene TRBJ2-7; 7 bases map to TRBD1. Trimming cost V 6 bases and J 2 bases; bases outside gene matches: 4. CDR3 length: 13 residues. CDR1 is MNHEY, CDR2 SMNVEV, per germline (reference sequence). This CDR3 is CASSGTATYEQYF. The DNA for the CDR3 is TGTGCCAGCAGCGGGACAGCAACCTACGAGCAGTACTTC.

This rearrangement joins TRBV19 to TRBJ1-1; D may be TRBD1 (6 bases). The CDR3 is 14 residues long. Per germline, CDR1 LNHDA and CDR2 SQIVND (reference sequence). V dropped 11 bases and J dropped 3 bases, with 19 bases sitting between them. Written as DNA, the CDR3 is TGTGCCTCTTACGGTGTAGGGGGTTACACTGAAGCTTTCTTT. It specifies CASYGVGGYTEAFF.

CDR3 sequence reads: CASSDSGHYNSPLHF. The CDR3 DNA sequence: TGTGCCAGCAGTGACTCGGGACACTATAATTCACCCCTCCACTTT. The chain recombines TRBV6-4 with TRBJ1-6; possible D gene TRBD1, 6 bases. CDR1 MRHNA and CDR2 SNTAGT come from the germline V gene. This CDR3 is built from 15 residues. Trimming removed 0 bases at V and 3 bases at J, with 6 bases between.

J is TRBJ2-7 and V is TRBV28; possibly TRBD1 for D (5 bases). V gave up 7 bases and J gave up 1 base, with 20 bases separating them. The CDR3 length is 16 residues. CDR1 MDHEN and CDR2 SYDVKM come from the germline V gene. CDR3 in amino acids: CASTSTGRALSYEQYF. CDR3 sequence (DNA): TGTGCCAGCACCTCCACGGGCAGGGCCCTTTCCTACGAGCAGTACTTC.